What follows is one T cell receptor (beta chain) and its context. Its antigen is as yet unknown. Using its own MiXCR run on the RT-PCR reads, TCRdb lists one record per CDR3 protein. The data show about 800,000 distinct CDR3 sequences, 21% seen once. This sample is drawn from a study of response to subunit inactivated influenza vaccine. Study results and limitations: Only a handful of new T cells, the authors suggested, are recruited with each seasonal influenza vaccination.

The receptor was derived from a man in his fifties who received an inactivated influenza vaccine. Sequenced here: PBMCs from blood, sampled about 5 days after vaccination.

The CDR3 nucleotides are TGCAGTGCCATACATTCAGGATTGGGTAATTCACCCCTCCACTTT. This codes for CSAIHSGLGNSPLHF. The chain combines TRBV20-1 with TRBJ1-6; the D is unclear. This CDR3 comprises 15 residues. Looked up from germline, CDR1 is DFQATT and CDR2 is SNEGSKA (reference sequence). V shed 6 bases and J shed 6 bases, with 18 bases lying between them.